The 32 T cell receptor beta chains below were found in one sample sequenced in a study of blood T cell repertoires in COVID-19. Profiled with immunoSEQ multiplex PCR; TCRdb holds only in-frame clones, not every one. Here the sample spans approximately 350,000 clones, roughly four fifths being singletons. The sequenced sample was PBMCs or T cells enriched from blood (not recorded which). These receptors were collected from a woman aged 45-65 years who had recovered from COVID-19.

The chain joins TRBV29-1 to TRBJ1-3, with a possible D match to TRBD1 (5 bases). Germline CDR1 and CDR2: SQVTM and ANQGSEA. V was cut by 6 bases and J by 0 bases, with 9 bases left in between. The CDR3 is 13 amino acids. Here the CDR3 DNA reads TGCAGCGTACAGGCACTCTCTGGAAACACCATATATTTT. It encodes CSVQALSGNTIYF.

J is TRBJ1-5 and V is TRBV6-2 or TRBV6-3, with 7 bases lining up with TRBD1. CDR3 length: 17 amino acids. Trimming took 0 bases from V and 1 from J; bases not matched to a gene: 6. Germline CDR1 is MNHEY and CDR2 is SVGEGT. The CDR3 DNA reads TGTGCCAGCAGTTACTCGAGAGGGACAGCCAGCAATCAGCCCCAGCATTTT. Amino acids: CASSYSRGTASNQPQHF.

The chain couples TRBV3-1 (or the pseudogene TRBV3-2) to TRBJ2-1; perhaps TRBD2 as D (7 bases). The CDR3 has 15 amino acids. Trimming took off 6 bases at V and 9 bases at J, with 21 bases between the two ends. In germline, CDR1 is LGHDT, CDR2 YNNKEL (reference sequence). In DNA, the CDR3 is TGTGCCAGCAGGCCTCCCCTCTCGGCGGGGGCTGAGCAGTTCTTC. It encodes CASRPPLSAGAEQFF.

This sequence joins TRBV7-7 and TRBJ2-2; 7 bases line up with TRBD1. CDR1 is SSHAT and CDR2 is FNYEAQ in the germline V gene (reference sequence). V was pared by 5 bases and J by 0 bases, with 6 bases of the junction left unmatched. This CDR3 comprises 16 residues. The CDR3 here is CASSRGQNSNTGELFF. CDR3 nucleotides: TGTGCCAGCAGCAGGGGACAGAACTCGAACACCGGGGAGCTGTTTTTT.

The chain is built from TRBV4-1 and TRBJ2-7; 10 positions agree with TRBD1. Germline CDR1 and CDR2: MGHRA and YSYEKL. J lost 4 bases, V lost 5 bases, and 8 bases had no gene match. The CDR3 covers 15 residues. CDR3 nucleotide sequence: TGCGCCAGCAGCACGGGACAGGGGCCGCCGTACGAGCAGTACTTC. Translation gives CASSTGQGPPYEQYF.

The rearrangement links TRBV19 to TRBJ1-5, with 8 nucleotides matching TRBD1. The germline V gene encodes CDR1 LNHDA and CDR2 SQIVND (reference sequence). The trim removed 4 bases at V and 4 bases at J, leaving 0 bases unmatched. The CDR3 spans 13 residues. This chain's CDR3 is CASSRDRNQPQHF. The CDR3 coding sequence is TGTGCCAGTAGTAGGGACAGGAATCAGCCCCAGCATTTT.

The V call is TRBV5-4, the J call TRBJ1-2; 7 nucleotides line up with TRBD1. Germline values: CDR1 SGHNT, CDR2 YYREEE (reference sequence). The CDR3 spans 12 residues. V lost 4 bases, J lost 4 bases, and 1 base stayed unmatched. The CDR3 sequence: CASSRDSYGYTF. As DNA, the CDR3 is TGTGCCAGCAGCCGGGACAGCTATGGCTACACCTTC. Full variable domain (rest looked up from reference TRBV5-4 and TRBJ1-2): ETGVTQSPTHLIKTRGQQVTLRCSSQSGHNTVSWYQQALGQGPQFIFQYYREEENGRGNFPPRFSGLQFPNYSSELNVNALELDDSALYLCASSRDSYGYTFGSGTRLTVV.

CDR3 sequence: CASSSGQGAENSPLHF. Here the CDR3 DNA reads TGTGCCAGTAGTTCAGGACAGGGGGCAGAAAATTCACCCCTCCACTTT. The chain joins TRBV19 to TRBJ1-6, with 11 positions matching TRBD1. Germline V gene lookup returns CDR1 LNHDA and CDR2 SQIVND (reference sequence). Trimming took 5 bases from V and 7 from J; bases not matched to a gene: 7. This CDR3 has 16 residues.

The chain employs TRBV6-5 and TRBJ1-1; 7 bases are shared with TRBD1. Germline lookup yields CDR1 MNHEY and CDR2 SVGAGI. The V segment lost 7 bases and the J segment 2 bases; nucleotides outside the gene matches: 7. The CDR3 spans 14 residues. CDR3: CASIKGQRNTEAFF. The CDR3 nucleotides are TGTGCCAGCATTAAGGGACAGAGAAACACTGAAGCTTTCTTT.

V is TRBV12-3 or TRBV12-4 and J is TRBJ2-5; no firm D call. Between the trimmed V and J ends, which lost 0 bases and 5 bases, there was a span of 4 bases. The CDR3 is 12 amino acids. In nucleotides, the CDR3 is TGTGCCAGCAGTTTAGCGCGGGAGACCCAGTACTTC. As protein: CASSLARETQYF.

This chain uses TRBV2 with TRBJ1-1; unclear D gene. The ends were cut back, 8 bases at V and 7 bases at J, with 8 bases in the middle. This CDR3 is 10 amino acids long. Germline CDR1 and CDR2: SNHLY and FYNNEI. The CDR3 nucleotides read TGTGCCAGCGGGGAGGGTGAAGCTTTCTTT. Its protein is CASGEGEAFF.

The chain combines TRBV5-6 with TRBJ1-2; D unresolved. Trimming took 4 bases from V and 4 from J, leaving 8 bases between them. Germline V lookup: CDR1 SGHDT, CDR2 YYEEEE. This CDR3 region has 12 residues. DNA for the CDR3: TGTGCCAGCAGCACCTCACTCTATGGCTACACCTTC. Translation: CASSTSLYGYTF. The full variable domain, rest sourced from reference TRBV5-6 and TRBJ1-2, is DAGVTQSPTHLIKTRGQQVTLRCSPKSGHDTVSWYQQALGQGPQFIFQYYEEEERQRGNFPDRFSGHQFPNYSSELNVNALLLGDSALYLCASSTSLYGYTFGSGTRLTVV.

The chain has TRBV19 and TRBJ1-1; D gene unclear. Germline CDR1 reads LNHDA; CDR2 reads SQIVND (reference sequence). Deletions cut 9 bases from V and 5 bases from J, with 16 bases between. This CDR3 is 13 amino acids long. DNA of the CDR3: TGTGCCAGCCTCGGACGGGGAGGGACTGAAGCTTTCTTT. It is translated as CASLGRGGTEAFF.

The chain couples TRBV5-6 to TRBJ2-2, with D maybe TRBD2 (6 bases). Trimming took off 1 base at V and 0 bases at J, with 7 bases between the two ends. There are 15 residues in the CDR3. Germline CDR1 SGHDT, CDR2 YYEEEE. CDR3 in amino acids: CASSLWGANTGELFF. CDR3 coding DNA: TGTGCCAGCAGCTTGTGGGGGGCGAACACCGGGGAGCTGTTTTTT.

The chain carries TRBV12-3 or TRBV12-4 and TRBJ2-1; 11 bases match TRBD2. CDR3 size: 11 residues. After removal of 6 bases from V and 14 bases from J, the junction contained 3 bases not matched to a gene. This CDR3 reads CASSRLAGKFF. The CDR3 nucleotides read TGTGCCAGCAGCAGACTAGCGGGGAAGTTCTTC.

The chain uses TRBV6-6 and TRBJ1-2; maybe TRBD1 (5 bases). CDR1 and CDR2 (germline): MNHNY, SVGAGI (reference sequence). The CDR3 runs 14 residues. Trimming removed 2 bases from V and 7 bases from J, with 14 bases in between. The CDR3 is CASSYGGASSGYTF. The CDR3 nucleotides read TGTGCCAGCAGTTACGGCGGGGCAAGCAGTGGCTACACCTTC.

The chain has TRBV6-5 and TRBJ2-7; perhaps TRBD2 as D (7 bases). There are 15 residues in the CDR3. Trimming left V 0 bases short and J 2 bases short, with 11 bases between. Germline CDR1 is MNHEY and CDR2 is SVGAGI. The DNA for the CDR3 is TGTGCCAGCAGTTACTCGAGGGGGGGTACCTACGAGCAGTACTTC. Its translation: CASSYSRGGTYEQYF.

The rearrangement uses TRBV18 and TRBJ2-1; possible D gene TRBD2, 6 bases. The V gene's germline CDR1 is KGHSH and CDR2 LQKENI. The ends were cut back, 0 bases at V and 7 bases at J, with 10 bases in the middle. The CDR3 is 14 amino acids. In nucleotides, the CDR3 is TGTGCCAGCTCACCACCCGCGGGGTCGAATGAGCAGTTCTTC. It yields the protein CASSPPAGSNEQFF. The full variable domain, its missing parts supplied by reference TRBV18 and TRBJ2-1, is NAGVMQNPRHLVRRRGQEARLRCSPMKGHSHVYWYRQLPEEGLKFMVYLQKENIIDESGMPKERFSAEFPKEGPSILRIQQVVRGDSAAYFCASSPPAGSNEQFFGPGTRLTVL.

This clone was seen just once. A junction boundary mismatches the germline segment, possibly from a read error. The CDR3 nucleotides are TGTGCCAGCAACTTAATGGCAGGGACTAATGAAAAACTGTTTTTT. Amino acid sequence: CASNLMAGTNEKLFF. This chain links TRBV7-2 with TRBJ1-4; a weak D match, TRBD1 (5 bases). From germline, CDR1 is SGHTA and CDR2 FQGNSA. The CDR3 length is 15 residues.

The chain uses TRBV6-5 and TRBJ1-1; D unclear. Germline V lookup: CDR1 MNHEY, CDR2 SVGAGI. The CDR3 loop spans 12 amino acids. The V end lost 8 bases, the J end lost 7 bases, and 14 bases lay between the germline ends. This CDR3 is CASGSGFVEAFF. The CDR3 coding sequence is TGTGCCAGCGGTTCGGGTTTTGTTGAAGCTTTCTTT.

The V and J genes are TRBV5-1 and TRBJ2-3; 10 bases fit TRBD2. The V segment lost 0 bases and the J segment 2 bases; nucleotides outside the gene matches: 9. CDR1 is SGHRS and CDR2 is YFSETQ in the germline V gene. CDR3 length: 18 amino acids. CDR3 region: CASSLAGRSGRVTDTQYF. The CDR3 coding sequence is TGCGCCAGCAGCTTGGCCGGTCGCAGCGGGAGGGTCACAGATACGCAGTATTTT.

This clone was found once. The V gene is TRBV5-6, the J gene TRBJ1-2; D possibly corresponds to TRBD1 (5 bases). This CDR3 has 16 residues. The ends were cut back, 4 bases at V and 2 bases at J, with 18 bases in the middle. Per germline, CDR1 SGHDT and CDR2 YYEEEE. CDR3: CASSLFAGLGNYGYTF. DNA for the CDR3: TGTGCCAGCAGCCTTTTTGCGGGACTTGGGAACTATGGCTACACCTTC.

Of note for this clone: This same CDR3 is encoded by further DNA sequences in the sample. CDR3 nucleotides: TGTGCCAGCAGTGACAGGTTCAATCAGCCCCAGCATTTT. Translating gives CASSDRFNQPQHF. The chain links TRBV6-1 to TRBJ1-5; D is unresolved. This CDR3 contains 13 residues. V was shortened by 3 bases and J by 3 bases, with 6 bases between the two germline ends. Germline CDR1 MNHNS, CDR2 SASEGT.

This clone was seen ten or more times. The CDR3 coding sequence is TGCGCCAGCAGCTTGCAGTCGGGAGGGGGTCGAGAGCAGTACTTC. It codes for CASSLQSGGGREQYF. The chain employs TRBV5-1 and TRBJ2-7; 8 bases align to TRBD2. Germline V CDR1 and CDR2: SGHRS, YFSETQ. The CDR3 loop spans 15 amino acids. The V gene end was trimmed by 1 base and the J gene end by 7 bases; junction bases not matched to a gene: 10. Full variable domain (remainder filled in from reference TRBV5-1 and TRBJ2-7): KAGVTQTPRYLIKTRGQQVTLSCSPISGHRSVSWYQQTPGQGLQFLFEYFSETQRNKGNFPGRFSGRQFSNSRSEMNVSTLELGDSALYLCASSLQSGGGREQYFGPGTRLTVT.

V gene TRBV7-9 combines with J gene TRBJ2-7; 8 bases line up with TRBD1. CDR3 length: 12 residues. Germline assignment: CDR1 SEHNR and CDR2 FQNEAQ (reference sequence). The V and J ends lost 4 bases and 7 bases, in that order; junction bases with no gene match: 3. The CDR3, as DNA: TGTGCCAGCAGCTACACAGGGGGAGAGCAGTACTTC. It codes for CASSYTGGEQYF.

The chain has TRBV6-6 and TRBJ1-2, with 7 bases matching TRBD1. V was clipped by 2 bases and J by 6 bases; unmatched bases: 6. Germline V gene data show CDR1 as MNHNY and CDR2 as SVGAGI (reference sequence). The CDR3 sequence is 14 residues long. The CDR3 bases are TGTGCCAGCAGTTACCAACAGGGGAGAGATGGCTACACCTTC. Protein sequence: CASSYQQGRDGYTF.

The rearrangement uses TRBV6-6 and TRBJ1-1; 8 positions agree with TRBD1. CDR1 is MNHNY and CDR2 is SVGAGI in the germline V gene (reference sequence). V was pared by 7 bases and J by 5 bases, with 9 bases of the junction left unmatched. The CDR3 sequence is 14 residues long. The CDR3 DNA is TGTGCCAGCACAGGACAGGGAGGATGGACTGAAGCTTTCTTT. It codes for CASTGQGGWTEAFF.

This clone showed up just a few times. The chain recombines TRBV3-1 (or the pseudogene TRBV3-2) with TRBJ1-2; 12 bases fit TRBD1. Losses at the gene ends were 3 bases for V and 14 bases for J; bases not matched to a gene: 13. The CDR3 is made up of 15 amino acids. CDR1 and CDR2 from the germline V gene are LGHDT and YNNKEL (reference sequence). The CDR3 here is CASSHRSGTGGAQTF. The CDR3 DNA sequence: TGTGCCAGCAGCCACAGATCCGGGACAGGGGGCGCGCAGACCTTC.

The V call is TRBV19, the J call TRBJ2-1, with 14 positions matching TRBD2. The CDR3 length is 17 residues. The trim removed 5 bases at V and 8 bases at J, leaving 11 bases unmatched. Germline values: CDR1 LNHDA, CDR2 SQIVND (reference sequence). The chain's CDR3 is CASSSPRTSGGSYEQFF. DNA of the CDR3: TGTGCCAGTAGTTCCCCACGGACTAGCGGGGGGTCCTATGAGCAGTTCTTC.

The V and J genes are TRBV6-1 and TRBJ2-1; D gene unclear. Germline V gene data show CDR1 as MNHNS and CDR2 as SASEGT. The ends were cut back, 2 bases at V and 0 bases at J, with 8 bases in the middle. The length of the CDR3 is 15 residues. The CDR3 nucleotides are TGTGCCAGCAGTGAAATTGACTTCTCCTACAATGAGCAGTTCTTC. Translation: CASSEIDFSYNEQFF.

The chain joins TRBV19 to TRBJ1-5, with TRBD1 identical over 9 bases. Germline V lookup: CDR1 LNHDA, CDR2 SQIVND (reference sequence). CDR3 length equals 14 residues. Losses at the gene ends were 3 bases for V and 7 bases for J; bases not matched to a gene: 4. As DNA, the CDR3 is TGTGCCAGTAGTATGGACAGGGGAGCCCAGCCCCAGCATTTT. Translating it yields CASSMDRGAQPQHF.

The CDR3 spells CASSGRTGEQFF. CDR3 DNA: TGTGCCAGCAGTGGACGGACAGGGGAGCAGTTCTTC. V gene TRBV27 combines with J gene TRBJ2-1, with TRBD1 identical over 8 bases. Germline loops: CDR1 MNHEY, CDR2 SMNVEV (reference sequence). This CDR3 has 12 amino acids. J gave up 10 bases and V 5 bases, and 4 bases lay outside the gene matches.